Below are 2 T cell receptor beta chains sequenced from a single sample in a study of control samples from healthy donors and cancer patients. Profiling relied on immunoSEQ multiplex PCR, and the TCRdb table lists in-frame clones only, not all of them. Here the sample spans about 140,000 clones, approximately 86% being singletons. Sequencing input: blood. The origin of the receptors is a woman aged 25 to 39 in good health.

This chain connects TRBV28 to TRBJ2-1; 7 nucleotides align to TRBD1. CDR1 and CDR2 (germline): MDHEN, SYDVKM. The CDR3 loop spans 15 amino acids. V was clipped by 1 base and J by 8 bases; unmatched bases: 8. The CDR3 loop is CASSLYRGSTDEQFF. The DNA of the CDR3 is TGTGCCAGCAGTTTATACAGGGGTAGCACCGATGAGCAGTTCTTC.

This clone was seen a handful of times. The chain links TRBV7-3 to TRBJ2-7, with 8 bases aligning to TRBD2. CDR1 and CDR2 from the germline V gene are SGHTA and FQGTGA. V gave up 1 base and J gave up 7 bases; unmatched junction bases: 6. This CDR3 spans 14 amino acids. The CDR3 region is CASSLNAGGGEQYF. The CDR3, as DNA: TGTGCCAGCAGCTTAAATGCGGGAGGTGGAGAGCAGTACTTC.